Shown below are 3 T cell receptor beta chains from a single sample sequenced in a study of tumor and adjacent non-tumor tissue in lung cancer. A modified ARM-PCR protocol with three rounds of nested PCR amplified TCRbeta. TCRdb analysed the multiplex PCR reads with MiXCR anew, one entry per CDR3 protein. Of about 93,000 distinct CDR3 sequences listed, 67% are singletons. The template was RNA from unsorted bulk tissue. Sequences were obtained from lung tumor tissue. These receptors were obtained from a man in his fifties or sixties with non-small cell lung cancer.

Note on this clonotype: A much larger clone lies one base from this, so it may be a read error. The CDR3 region has the DNA TGCGCCAGCAGCCCGAGGATAGGGTCCTCCACTGAAGCTTTCTTT. It translates to CASSPRIGSSTEAFF. The rearrangement joins TRBV5-1 to TRBJ1-1; D gene ambiguous. The germline V gene has CDR1 SGHRS and CDR2 YFSETQ. The CDR3 length is 15 residues. The V gene lost 4 bases and the J gene lost 4 bases, with 17 bases spanning the gap.

This clonotype was detected only once. The junction departs from the called germline gene at one end, perhaps through a read error. CDR3 DNA sequence: TGTACCAGCAGTTACTCGGGCGGGAGGCCCTACAATGAGCAGTTCTTC. The encoded protein is CTSSYSGGRPYNEQFF. The V call is TRBV6-2 or TRBV6-3, the J call TRBJ2-1; 8 bases align to TRBD2. Looked up from germline, CDR1 is MNHEY and CDR2 is SVGEGT. CDR3 length: 16 amino acids.

This rearrangement joins TRBV29-1 to TRBJ1-1, with D unresolved. CDR1 and CDR2 from the germline V gene are SQVTM and ANQGSEA. The CDR3 is 14 amino acids. Trimming left V 2 bases short and J 5 bases short, with 15 bases between. In DNA form, the CDR3 reads TGCAGCGTTGAAAAACCGACGGAGAGAACTGAAGCTTTCTTT. This gives the protein CSVEKPTERTEAFF.